A single sample gave rise to the 2 T cell receptor beta chains below, sequenced in a study of T cells in Graves' hyperthyroidism and ophthalmopathy. Researchers amplified the TCR beta CDR3 regions from RNA transcripts. TCR CDR3 underwent first-round RT-PCR with the HTBI primer set. TCRdb reanalysed the multiplex PCR reads using MiXCR and keeps one entry per CDR3 protein. The table shows about 480,000 distinct CDR3 sequences, with approximately 25% occurring only once. The sample comprised blood. These receptors came from a woman in her thirties with Graves' ophthalmopathy.

About this clonotype: An end of the junction does not agree with germline; a read error may underlie this. The gene calls are TRBV2 and TRBJ2-5, with 8 bases fitting TRBD2. The CDR3 spans 14 residues. The germline CDR1 and CDR2 sequences are SNHLY and FYNNEI. The CDR3 loop reads CTSSEIGGEETQYF. The CDR3 DNA is TGTACCAGCAGTGAAATCGGGGGGGAGGAGACCCAGTACTTC.

This clonotype was found a few times. The V gene is TRBV12-3 or TRBV12-4, the J gene TRBJ2-7; TRBD1 might be the D (6 bases). The CDR3 sequence is 14 residues long. The V end lost 1 base, the J end lost 3 bases, and 10 bases lay between the germline ends. CDR3 in amino acids: CASSLEQGRYEQYF. CDR3 DNA sequence: TGTGCCAGCAGTTTAGAACAGGGTCGCTACGAGCAGTACTTC.